This T cell receptor beta chain was observed in a study of cytotoxic CD8 clonotypes in ibrutinib-treated CLL. As for the study in general: The subjects consisted of ten to twelve relapsed/refractory and more than 14 treatment-naive individuals, with some 18 IGHV unmutated. By median around 69 months, approximately 12 had progressed and about 15 stayed remitted; responses had been 2 complete and about 24 partial.

In its sample, this clone was seen a few times. Its antigen is undetermined. The method was immunoSEQ multiplex PCR; TCRdb's version includes in-frame clones alone and lacks a portion of them. The table has about 160,000 clones, about four fifths seen once; the top ten hold about 4.5%. Germline lookup yields CDR1 SEHNR and CDR2 FQNEAQ (reference sequence). The CDR3 has 15 residues. V lost 1 base and J 4 bases, leaving 13 bases between the germline ends. General study findings and limits: Higher clonality was seen at ibrutinib response and a return toward baseline at progression.

The input for sequencing was PBMCs, taken after 24 months of ibrutinib treatment. The sequence derives from a human donor with chronic lymphocytic leukemia. The chain links TRBV7-9 to TRBJ1-1; D gene unclear. CDR3 nucleotide sequence: TGTGCCAGCAGCTTAGTAGCGGGGAGAGGCACTGAAGCTTTCTTT. Its protein product is CASSLVAGRGTEAFF. Complete variable domain (other parts from reference TRBV7-9 and TRBJ1-1): DTGVSQNPRHKITKRGQNVTFRCDPISEHNRLYWYRQTLGQGPEFLTYFQNEAQLEKSRLLSDRFSAERPKGSFSTLEIQRTEQGDSAMYLCASSLVAGRGTEAFFGQGTRLTVV.